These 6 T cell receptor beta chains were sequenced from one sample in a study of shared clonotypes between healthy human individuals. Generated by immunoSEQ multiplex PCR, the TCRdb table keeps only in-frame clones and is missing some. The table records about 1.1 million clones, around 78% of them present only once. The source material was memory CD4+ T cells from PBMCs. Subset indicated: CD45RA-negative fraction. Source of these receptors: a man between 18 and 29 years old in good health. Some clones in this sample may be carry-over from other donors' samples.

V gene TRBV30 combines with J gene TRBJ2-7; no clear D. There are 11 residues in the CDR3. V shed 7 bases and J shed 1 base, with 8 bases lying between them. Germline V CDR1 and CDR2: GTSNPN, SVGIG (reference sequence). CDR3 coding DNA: TGTGCCTCGGACCGATCCTACGAGCAGTACTTC. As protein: CASDRSYEQYF.

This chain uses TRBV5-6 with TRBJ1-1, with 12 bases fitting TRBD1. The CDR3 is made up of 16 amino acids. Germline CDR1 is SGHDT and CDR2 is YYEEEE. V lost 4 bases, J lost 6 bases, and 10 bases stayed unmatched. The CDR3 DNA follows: TGTGCCAGCAGCCGGGGACAGGGGGCAAGGGTAGCTGAAGCTTTCTTT. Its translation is CASSRGQGARVAEAFF.

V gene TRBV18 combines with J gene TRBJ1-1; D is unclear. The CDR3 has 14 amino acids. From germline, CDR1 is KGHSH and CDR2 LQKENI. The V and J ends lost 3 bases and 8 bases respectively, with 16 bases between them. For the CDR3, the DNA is TGTGCCAGCTCACCGACCCCTGTCGTTTCCGAAGCTTTCTTT. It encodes CASSPTPVVSEAFF.

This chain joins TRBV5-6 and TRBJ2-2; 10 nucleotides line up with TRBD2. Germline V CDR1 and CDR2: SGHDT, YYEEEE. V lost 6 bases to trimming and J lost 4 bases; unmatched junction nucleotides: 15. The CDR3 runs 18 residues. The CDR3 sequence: CASTRRLAGVGGTGELFF. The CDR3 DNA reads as TGTGCCAGCACCCGAAGGCTAGCGGGAGTGGGTGGCACCGGGGAGCTGTTTTTT.

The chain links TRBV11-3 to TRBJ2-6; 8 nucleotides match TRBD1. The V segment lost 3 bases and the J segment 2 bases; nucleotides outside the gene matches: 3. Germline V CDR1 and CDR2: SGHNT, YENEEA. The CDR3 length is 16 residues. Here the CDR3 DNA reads TGTGCCAGCAGCTTCCGACAGGGGACTGGGGCCAACGTCCTGACTTTC. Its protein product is CASSFRQGTGANVLTF.

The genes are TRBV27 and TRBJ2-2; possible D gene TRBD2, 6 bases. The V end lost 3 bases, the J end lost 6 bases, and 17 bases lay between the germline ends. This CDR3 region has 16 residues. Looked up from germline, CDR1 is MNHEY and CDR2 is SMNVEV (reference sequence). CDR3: CASSFKSGGVSGELFF. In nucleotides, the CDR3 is TGTGCCAGCAGTTTCAAATCCGGGGGAGTGTCCGGGGAGCTGTTTTTT.